These 11 T cell receptor beta chains share one sample of origin, sequenced in a study of tissue T cells after allogeneic stem cell transplantation. Profiling relied on immunoSEQ multiplex PCR, and the TCRdb table lists in-frame clones only, not all of them. There are 5,500 to 8,000 clones in the sample; about 48% occur only once, and about 7.7% lies in the top ten. Time point specified: mouse harvest day 7 after allogeneic transplant. The graft held 10^6 splenic CD5+ T cells and 10^7 T-cell-depleted bone marrow cells. Sequences were obtained from lymph node tissue. The receptor source for this set is a female BALB/c mouse given C57BL/6 T cells with graft-versus-host disease after an allogeneic hematopoietic cell transplant.

Comments on this clone: Gene names are the mouse ones. The CDR3 end falls 1 residue outside the read, so it is completed with the germline J gene. The rearrangement uses TRBV13-1 and TRBJ2-7; D uncertain. V was clipped by 3 bases and J by 3 bases, with 4 bases between them. Germline V lookup: CDR1 NSHNY, CDR2 SYGAGN. This CDR3 has 11 residues. The CDR3 here is CASSALYEQYF. The sequenced part of the CDR3 DNA is TGTGCCAGCAGTGCTCTCTATGAACAGTAC.

As regards this clone: The junction departs from the called germline gene at one end, perhaps through a read error. The genes are named according to mouse. The read ends 1 residue early relative to the CDR3; the germline J gene fills the gap. This sample also contains other DNA sequences that code for the same CDR3. This rearrangement joins TRBV3 to TRBJ2-7; 8 nucleotides line up with TRBD2. The length of the CDR3 is 13 residues. From germline, CDR1 is SNHLY and CDR2 FYNGKV (reference sequence). The sequenced CDR3 bases are TGTGCCAGTAGCTCCCTACTGGGGGACGAACAGTAC. Its translation: CASSSLLGDEQY. The entire CDR3 sequence reads CASSSLLGDEQYF.

With respect to this clone: Gene names refer to mouse genes. The read terminates 1 residue ahead of where the CDR3 ends, so the germline J gene completes it. The identical CDR3 is also encoded by other nucleotide sequences in the sample. The V gene is TRBV26, the J gene TRBJ1-1, with D unresolved. Germline CDR1 KGHPV, CDR2 FQNQEV (reference sequence). The CDR3 is 13 amino acids. Trimming took off 2 bases at V and 0 bases at J, with 4 bases between the two ends. CDR3 in amino acids: CASSLGANTEVFF. CDR3 bases read: TGTGCCAGCAGTCTGGGTGCAAACACAGAAGTCTTC.

A word on this clone: Germline and genes here are mouse. CDR3 bases read: TGTGCCAGCAGAAACAGGGCGGGTAACTCCGACTACACC. This translates into CASRNRAGNSDYT. The CDR3, in full, reads CASRNRAGNSDYTF. The chain links TRBV26 to TRBJ1-2; D is possibly TRBD1 (6 bases). Read sequence stops 1 residue before the CDR3 end, and the germline J gene provides the missing end. CDR3 length: 14 residues. Germline V CDR1 and CDR2: KGHPV, FQNQEV (reference sequence). Trimming left V 6 bases short and J 2 bases short, with 13 bases between.

Comments on this clone: Gene names are mouse gene names. The read stops 1 residue short of the end of the CDR3; the missing end is completed from the germline J gene. This rearrangement joins TRBV16 to TRBJ1-3; 7 bases match TRBD1. Germline trimming cut 2 bases from V and 2 bases from J; bases unmatched to any gene: 0. The CDR3 contains 14 residues. The germline gives CDR1 SGHSA, CDR2 FRNQAP. The covered CDR3 bases are TGTGCAAGCAGCTTACAGGGGGCTGGAAATACGCTCTAT. This gives the protein CASSLQGAGNTLY. The CDR3 as a whole reads CASSLQGAGNTLYF.

Concerning this clone: The listed genes are named as in mouse. The DNA ends 1 residue before the CDR3 does, and the rest of the CDR3 is filled in from the germline J gene. The chain employs TRBV26 and TRBJ1-1, with D perhaps TRBD1 (5 bases). The V gene lost 6 bases and the J gene lost 4 bases, with 12 bases spanning the gap. Germline V gene data show CDR1 as KGHPV and CDR2 as FQNQEV (reference sequence). The CDR3 is 13 amino acids. CDR3 DNA (partial): TGTGCCAGCAGCCGCTCGGACATCACAGAAGTCTTC. Translating gives CASSRSDITEVF. The entire CDR3 protein reads CASSRSDITEVFF. The full variable domain, completed using reference TRBV26 and TRBJ1-1, is NSKVIQTPRYLVKGQGQKAKMRCIPEKGHPVVFWYQQNKNNEFKFLINFQNQEVLQQIDMTEKRFSAECPSNSPCSLEIQSSEAGDSALYLCASSRSDITEVFFGKGTRLTVV.

Of note for this clone: Mouse germline and gene names are used. The read terminates 1 residue ahead of where the CDR3 ends, so the germline J gene completes it. The chain uses TRBV23 and TRBJ2-5; the table's TRBD2 call for D was not verified on the DNA. The CDR3 is made up of 13 amino acids. CDR1 is KGHTA, CDR2 FQNQQP, per germline. The DNA read from the CDR3 is TGCTCCAGCAGTCAATCTGGGGGGGACACCCAGTAC. Protein product: CSSSQSGGDTQY. The entire CDR3 protein reads CSSSQSGGDTQYF.

A few counts support this clone. Gene names refer to mouse genes. The sequence runs out 1 residue before the end of the CDR3; the remainder is reconstructed from the germline J gene. The chain has TRBV2 and TRBJ2-1; D is unresolved. V was clipped by 3 bases and J by 1 base, with 7 bases between them. The V gene's germline CDR1 is LGHNA and CDR2 YSYQKL. The CDR3 extends over 14 amino acids. CDR3 region: CASSHRQNYAEQFF. The covered CDR3 bases are TGTGCCAGCAGCCATCGACAAAACTATGCTGAGCAGTTC.

This clone was seen a few times. Gene names and germline match the mouse. The sequenced fragment ends 1 residue before the CDR3 boundary, so the rest is inferred from the germline J gene. The chain is built from TRBV26 and TRBJ2-1, with 8 bases matching TRBD2. Trimming took 3 bases from V and 3 from J; bases not matched to a gene: 1. The CDR3 runs to 14 residues. Germline CDR1 KGHPV, CDR2 FQNQEV (reference sequence). CDR3 DNA, as far as it was read: TGTGCCAGCAGTCTTGACTGGGGCTATGCTGAGCAGTTC. Residues: CASSLDWGYAEQF. The complete CDR3 protein is CASSLDWGYAEQFF.

This clone was seen a few times. The gene names given are mouse names. The read stops 1 residue short of the end of the CDR3; the missing end is completed from the germline J gene. The V call is TRBV2, the J call TRBJ2-4, with D maybe TRBD2 (7 bases). The germline V gene encodes CDR1 LGHNA and CDR2 YSYQKL. Trimming cost V 0 bases and J 3 bases, with 10 bases left between them. This CDR3 spans 15 amino acids. The covered CDR3 bases are TGTGCCAGCAGCCAAGAAGGGGGGCGGCAAAACACCTTGTAC. Amino acids: CASSQEGGRQNTLY. The entire CDR3 protein reads CASSQEGGRQNTLYF.

Concerning this clone: Mouse gene names apply. The sequence runs out 1 residue before the end of the CDR3; the remainder is reconstructed from the germline J gene. V and J are TRBV13-2 and TRBJ2-5, with D perhaps matching TRBD1 or TRBD2 (6 bases each). The germline V gene encodes CDR1 NNHNN and CDR2 SYGAGS (reference sequence). This CDR3 spans 11 amino acids. Trimming removed 7 bases from V and 5 bases from J, with 8 bases in between. CDR3 bases read: TGTGCCAGCTGGGGGCCAGACACCCAGTAC. It yields the protein CASWGPDTQY. The entire CDR3 reads CASWGPDTQYF.